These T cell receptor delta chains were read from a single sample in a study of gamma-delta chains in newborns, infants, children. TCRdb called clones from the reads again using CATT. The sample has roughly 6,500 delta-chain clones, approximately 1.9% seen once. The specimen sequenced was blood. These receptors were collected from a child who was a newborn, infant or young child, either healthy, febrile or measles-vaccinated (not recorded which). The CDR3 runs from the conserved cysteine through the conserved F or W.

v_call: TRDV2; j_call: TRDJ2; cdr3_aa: CACDTVGDTRSAQLFF
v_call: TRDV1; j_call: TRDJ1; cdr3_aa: CALGARIWGYGDNTDRLIF
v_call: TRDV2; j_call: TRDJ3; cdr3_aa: CACDTASSSWDTRQMFF
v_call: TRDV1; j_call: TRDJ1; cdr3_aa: CALGGFTFGYKLIF
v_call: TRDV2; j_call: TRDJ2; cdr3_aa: CACDTVGGYTAQLFF
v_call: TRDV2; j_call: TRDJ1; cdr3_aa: CACDTWGIDKLIF
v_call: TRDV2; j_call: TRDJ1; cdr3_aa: CACDTILSKDAVLGAYTYKLIF
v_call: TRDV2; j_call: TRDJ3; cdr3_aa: CACDTVGGLVRQMFF
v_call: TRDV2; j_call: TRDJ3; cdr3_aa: CACDTAGYGAWDTRQMFF
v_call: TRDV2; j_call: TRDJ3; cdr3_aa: CACDTYWGVSSWDTRRMFF
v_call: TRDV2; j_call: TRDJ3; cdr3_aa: CACDATTGGYRSSWDTRQMFF
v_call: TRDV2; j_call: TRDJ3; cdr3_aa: CACDTAGFSSWDTRQMFF
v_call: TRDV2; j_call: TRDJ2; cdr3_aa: CACGILGEALTAQLFF
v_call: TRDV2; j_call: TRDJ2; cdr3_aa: CACELLEDKTAQLFF
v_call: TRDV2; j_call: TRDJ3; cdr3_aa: CACDLLDSWDTRQMFF
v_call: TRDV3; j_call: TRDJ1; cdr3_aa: CAFWEGATDKLIF
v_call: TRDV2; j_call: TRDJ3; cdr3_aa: CACDPGGGLSWDTRQMFF
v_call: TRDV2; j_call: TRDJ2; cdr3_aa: CACDKMGDTAQLFF
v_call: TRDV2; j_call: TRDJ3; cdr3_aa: CACDTGGYRSSWDTRQMFF
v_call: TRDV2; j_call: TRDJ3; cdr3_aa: CACDTPEGGIRALSWDTRQMFF
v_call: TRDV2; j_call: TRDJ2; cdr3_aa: CACDAAGATLTAQLFF
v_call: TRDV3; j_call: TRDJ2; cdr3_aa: CAFAWGIKAQLFF